The rows below give T cell receptor beta chains drawn from one sample of a study of graft-versus-host responses after intestinal transplantation. Clones were sequenced by immunoSEQ multiplex PCR, and TCRdb holds only the in-frame ones, with some missing. The sample records some 120,000 clones, 93% being singletons. For these TCRs, the target antigens are not known. This specimen consisted of unstimulated CD8+ T cells sorted from spleen or lymph node cells, obtained before transplant. All receptors derive from a human donor who was the organ donor for an intestinal transplant. Both conserved end residues are part of each CDR3. A D gene is named only where the DNA matches it firmly. The size field is filled for only some rows; it gives once, few, many or a size class.

NA,TRBJ1-2,TRBV7-9,TRBD1,17,TGTGCCAGCAGCTCGCAAACAACAGGGGTAGGAACCTATGGCTACACCTTC,CASSSQTTGVGTYGYTF
NA,TRBJ1-2,TRBV19,NA,14,TGTGCCAGTAGTATGATGGGAGGCCCCTATGGCTACACCTTC,CASSMMGGPYGYTF
NA,TRBJ2-7,TRBV14,NA,15,TGTGCCAGCAGCCAACGGGTAGGGGTTTTTTACGAGCAGTACTTC,CASSQRVGVFYEQYF
NA,TRBJ2-1,TRBV7-3,NA,15,TGTGCCAGCAGCCTGGGAGGACTTCCACACAATGAGCAGTTCTTC,CASSLGGLPHNEQFF
once,TRBJ1-4,TRBV4-1,NA,15,TGCGCCAGCAGCCAAGACTCCAGCCTTAATGAAAAACTGTTTTTT,CASSQDSSLNEKLFF
NA,TRBJ2-1,TRBV2,NA,12,TGTGCCAGCAGTGTCGCGGGGAATGAGCAGTTCTTC,CASSVAGNEQFF
NA,TRBJ2-1,TRBV10-1,TRBD1,17,TGCGCCAGCAGTGAGGGGGGGCCGGGACAGGGTTACAATGAGCAGTTCTTC,CASSEGGPGQGYNEQFF
NA,TRBJ2-7,TRBV7-6,NA,15,TGTGCCAGCAGCTCGGGACCTAGCGACCCCTACGAGCAGTACTTC,CASSSGPSDPYEQYF
NA,TRBJ1-2,TRBV27,NA,13,TGTGCCAGCAGTTTAGGGGGGAACTATGGCTACACCTTC,CASSLGGNYGYTF
NA,TRBJ2-7,TRBV4-1,TRBD1,16,TGCGCCAGCAGCCTAATGGGGGGACAGGGAACCTACGAGCAGTACTTC,CASSLMGGQGTYEQYF
NA,TRBJ1-1,TRBV5-5,NA,12,TGTGCCAGCAGCTTGGAAGGCACTGAAGCTTTCTTT,CASSLEGTEAFF
NA,TRBJ2-1,TRBV4-3,NA,15,TGCGCCAGCAGCCAAGCGCTAGCGACCTACAATGAGCAGTTCTTC,CASSQALATYNEQFF
NA,TRBJ2-7,TRBV21-1,NA,15,TGTGCCAGCAGCAAGCCCGGGACAGGGGGCTACGAGCAGTACTTC,CASSKPGTGGYEQYF
NA,TRBJ2-1,TRBV4-1,TRBD2,12,TGCGCCAGCAGCCACCCTAGCGGCGAGCAGTTCTTC,CASSHPSGEQFF
NA,TRBJ2-7,TRBV7-9,NA,14,TGTGCCAGCAGCAAATCGGGACTTTCCTACGAGCAGTACTTC,CASSKSGLSYEQYF
few,TRBJ2-7,TRBV6-5,NA,14,TGTGCCAGCAGCCCGGGACCGATGAGCTACGAGCAGTACTTC,CASSPGPMSYEQYF
once,TRBJ2-5,TRBV7-9,TRBD1,13,TGTGCCAGCAGGGAGGACAGGTCAGAGACCCAGTACTTC,CASREDRSETQYF
NA,TRBJ2-3,TRBV4-2,TRBD2,13,TGTGCCAGCAGCCCCCTAGGAGGACTAGGCATTCATTTT,CASSPLGGLGIHF
NA,TRBJ2-7,TRBV5-1,TRBD2,16,TGCGCCAGCAGCTTGGCCCTAGCGGGAGCCGTGGACGAGCAGTACTTC,CASSLALAGAVDEQYF
NA,TRBJ2-7,TRBV13,TRBD1,15,TGTGCCAGCAGCTCCGGGACAGGGGCCTTCTACGAGCAGTACTTC,CASSSGTGAFYEQYF
NA,TRBJ1-5,TRBV4-3,NA,16,TGCGCCAGCAGCCAAGATCTAAGACTTAGCAATCAGCCCCAGCATTTT,CASSQDLRLSNQPQHF
NA,TRBJ2-3,TRBV28,NA,18,TGTGCCAGCAGTTTGTACACGCGGGACTTACAAAACACAGATACGCAGTATTTT,CASSLYTRDLQNTDTQYF
NA,TRBJ2-7,TRBV9,TRBD1,14,TGTGCCAGCAGCGTAGCGGGGACAGGTGACGAGCAGTACTTC,CASSVAGTGDEQYF
NA,TRBJ2-5,TRBV7-9,NA,11,TGTGCCAGCAGCGGCGGGGAGACCCAGTACTTC,CASSGGETQYF
NA,TRBJ1-4,TRBV28,TRBD1,15,TGTGCCAGCAGCCCAACGACAGGGATGGATGAAAAACTGTTTTTT,CASSPTTGMDEKLFF
NA,TRBJ2-7,TRBV27,NA,13,TGTGCCAGCAGTTTATCAGCAGGGACCGAGCAGTACTTC,CASSLSAGTEQYF
NA,TRBJ2-2,TRBV7-3,NA,13,TGTGCCAGCAGCTTAAGGGGCACCGGGGAGCTGTTTTTT,CASSLRGTGELFF
NA,TRBJ2-7,TRBV10-2,NA,17,TGCGCCAGCAGTGATTGGGGGACCAGGGTTGGCCTGTTGGGGCAGTACTTC,CASSDWGTRVGLLGQYF
NA,TRBJ1-5,TRBV19,NA,13,TGTGCCAGTAGTATCTCGGACAGCCAGCCCCAGCATTTT,CASSISDSQPQHF
NA,TRBJ2-1,TRBV19,NA,17,TGTGCCAGTAGTATTAGTGGGGGGCCGGGATCCTACAATGAGCAGTTCTTC,CASSISGGPGSYNEQFF
NA,TRBJ2-3,TRBV27,NA,13,TGTGCCAGCATCGCCCTGGGGGCGGATACGCAGTATTTT,CASIALGADTQYF
few,TRBJ2-7,TRBV2,NA,12,TGTGCCAGCAGCGACAACTCCTACGAGCAGTACTTC,CASSDNSYEQYF
NA,TRBJ2-5,TRBV5-4,TRBD2,14,TGTGCCAGCAGAGCGGGACCGACCTGGGAGACCCAGTACTTC,CASRAGPTWETQYF
NA,TRBJ1-1,TRBV6-1,NA,12,TGTGCCACCCTCCCAGAGGGGGTCAGTGCTTTCTTT,CATLPEGVSAFF
NA,TRBJ1-5,TRBV19,NA,13,TGTGCCAGTAGTATGGTTCCGGGGCAGCCCCAGCATTTT,CASSMVPGQPQHF
NA,TRBJ2-7,TRBV7-2,TRBD1,14,TGTGCCAGCAGCTTGGCGGGACAGGGGGCGCAACAGTACTTC,CASSLAGQGAQQYF
NA,TRBJ2-7,TRBV29-1,TRBD2,14,TGCAGCGTGCAGGGACTAGCGGCCTCCTACGAGCAGTACTTC,CSVQGLAASYEQYF
NA,TRBJ1-4,TRBV13,NA,13,TGTGCCAGCAGCTACGGGGGTAATGAAAAACTGTTTTTT,CASSYGGNEKLFF
NA,TRBJ2-2,TRBV7-3,TRBD2,14,TGTGCCAGCAGTACTTTAGCGGGAGCCGGGGAGCTGTTTTTT,CASSTLAGAGELFF
NA,TRBJ1-2,TRBV2,NA,14,TGTGCCATCTTCGCGGGGGGCGCTGGGTATGGCTACACCTTC,CAIFAGGAGYGYTF
NA,TRBJ2-7,TRBV27,TRBD1,14,TGTGCCAGCAGCCTGACAGGGGGGTCCTACGAGCAGTACTTC,CASSLTGGSYEQYF
few,TRBJ2-7,TRBV6-1,NA,13,TGTGCCAGCAGCAGTGACGGTTCCTACGAGCAGTACTTC,CASSSDGSYEQYF
NA,TRBJ1-1,TRBV6-5,TRBD1,14,TGTGCCAGCAGTGTACAGGGGAGGAACACTGAAGCTTTCTTT,CASSVQGRNTEAFF
NA,TRBJ2-1,TRBV5-4,TRBD1,17,TGTGCCAGCAGCTCGGGACAGGGGTGGGTTGATTGGGATGAGCAGTTCTTC,CASSSGQGWVDWDEQFF
NA,TRBJ1-4,TRBV5-6,NA,16,TGTGCCAGCAGCCATGGGACGTTTGTCACTAATGAAAAACTGTTTTTT,CASSHGTFVTNEKLFF
NA,TRBJ1-1,TRBV15,NA,15,TGTGCCACCAGCAGAGATAAGGCGGTGAACACTGAAGCTTTCTTT,CATSRDKAVNTEAFF
NA,TRBJ2-2,TRBV9,TRBD1,14,TGTGCCAGCAGCGAACAGGGGGGTGCCGGGGAGCTGTTTTTT,CASSEQGGAGELFF
NA,TRBJ1-1,TRBV12-5,NA,15,TGTGCTAGTGGTTTGGACCCCGCGGGGTACACTGAAGCTTTCTTT,CASGLDPAGYTEAFF
NA,TRBJ1-1,TRBV10-1,NA,17,TGCGCCAGCAGGAAGGATGACAGAGATTATATGAACACTGAAGCTTTCTTT,CASRKDDRDYMNTEAFF
NA,TRBJ1-4,TRBV27,NA,15,TGTGCCAGCAGTTTGTGGGCTCACCCTAATGAAAAACTGTTTTTT,CASSLWAHPNEKLFF
NA,TRBJ2-7,TRBV25-1,NA,11,TGTGCCAGCAGTGACACCTACGAGCAGTGCTTC,CASSDTYEQCF
NA,TRBJ2-5,TRBV5-4,TRBD1,12,TGTGCCACACAGGGGAATGGGGAGACCCAGTACTTC,CATQGNGETQYF
NA,TRBJ2-7,TRBV7-2,TRBD2,15,TGTGCCAGCAGCTTAGGGACGGGAGGGAACTACGAGCAGTACTTC,CASSLGTGGNYEQYF
NA,TRBJ2-3,TRBV27,TRBD1,15,TGTGCCAGCAGTAGGGGGGACAGGTCCACAGATACGCAGTATTTT,CASSRGDRSTDTQYF
NA,TRBJ1-5,TRBV12-5,NA,14,TGTGCTAGTGGGGGATACGTCCTGTATCAGCCCCAGCATTTT,CASGGYVLYQPQHF